The sequence of this TCR beta chain was determined in a study of vaccination and CD4 T cells after COVID-19. Study information: Stimuli were overlapping spike peptide pools of SARS-CoV-2 and three common cold coronaviruses (HCoV-NL63, HCoV-OC43, HCoV-229E). General study findings and limits: The median number of SARS-CoV-2-reactive clonotypes increased from about 20 to 38, a change that did not reach significance. Of the reactive clones in convalescent patients, a median about 90% showed up only post-vaccination.

Researchers used the Oncomine TCR Beta short-read assay to sequence DNA from cultured CD4+ T cells. TCRdb reprocessed the PCR reads via MiXCR and lists one record per CDR3 protein. Of over 15,000 distinct CDR3 sequences listed, around 45% are singletons. Treatment meaning: approximately 11-day PBMC culture with coronavirus spike peptide pools or control peptides (ViraFEST assay). As regards this clonotype: The antigen remains undetermined.

Trimming took off 4 bases at V and 5 bases at J, with 8 bases between the two ends. Germline V gives CDR1 DFQATT, CDR2 SNEGSKA (reference sequence). This CDR3 is 11 amino acids long. Sequencing input: CD4+ T cells from blood, cultured in vitro. The source of this sequence is a human donor who had recovered from COVID-19. V usage is TRBV20-1 and J usage is TRBJ2-5; D unresolved. In DNA, the CDR3 is TGCAGTGCTACTACGTACGAGACCCAGTACTTC. It specifies CSATTYETQYF.